What follows describes a single TCR beta chain. The antigen is not known. This sample is part of a study of cytomegalovirus exposure and HLA in healthy donors. There are 19 residues in the CDR3. With 1 base removed from V and 0 bases from J, the gap between germline ends came to 18 bases. Germline-derived CDR1 and CDR2 are LGHNA and YSLEER. PCR used 60 Vbeta primers and 13 Jbeta primers. Assay: immunoSEQ multiplex PCR; the TCRdb copy retains only in-frame clones and omits some. The data show under 200,000 clones, with 65% to 85% seen just once and around 3.2% held by the top ten. Study-level findings and limits: In a later analysis, specific HLA alleles were associated with about 18,000 TCR beta sequences at a 0.05 false discovery rate.

Sequenced sample: PBMCs. The chain combines TRBV4-3 with TRBJ1-4; a weak D match, TRBD1 (5 bases). The receptor was derived from a woman between 50 and 59 years old in good health and CMV-seropositive. CDR3 nucleotides: TGCGCCAGCAGCCAAGGTTCGGGGGGGGTGGGAGCAACTAATGAAAAACTGTTTTTT. Translated, it gives CASSQGSGGVGATNEKLFF.